Below, 7 T cell receptor beta chains from the same sample are listed, as sequenced in a study of cytomegalovirus exposure and HLA in healthy donors (dated by TCRdb to between 2016 and 2019). Receptor libraries were prepared by the immunoSEQ multiplex PCR assay. For the multiplex PCR, a mixture combining 60 forward primers for TCR Vbeta segments and 13 reverse primers for TCR Jbeta segments was used. The table comes from immuneACCESS by way of TCRdb, which keeps in-frame sequences with V and J called. Part of the clones is missing from these tables; in studies checked, under half for an unresolved V gene and the rest for unknown reasons. This sample gives some 140,000 clones in total; approximately 77% of them show up just once. The ten top clones hold approximately 2% of the sample. Sequenced input: PBMCs. The receptors were sampled from a man aged 25-45 years in good health and CMV-seronegative.

V gene TRBV2 combines with J gene TRBJ2-5, with 7 bases aligning to TRBD2. CDR1 and CDR2 (germline): SNHLY, FYNNEI. The V segment lost 4 bases and the J segment 6 bases; nucleotides outside the gene matches: 14. The CDR3 loop spans 16 amino acids. CDR3 in DNA: TGTGCCAGCAGTGGTCTGGGGCGGGAGATTTCGCAGACCCAGTACTTC. It yields the protein CASSGLGREISQTQYF.

J is TRBJ1-1 and V is TRBV10-3; perhaps TRBD1 as D (5 bases). Germline values: CDR1 ENHRY, CDR2 SYGVKD. Trimming took 5 bases from V and 2 from J, leaving 12 bases between them. The CDR3 covers 14 residues. CDR3 amino acids: CAISQDSLNTEAFF. The CDR3 DNA follows: TGTGCCATCAGTCAAGACAGCCTTAACACTGAAGCTTTCTTT.

The chain uses TRBV7-2 and TRBJ1-1, with TRBD1 identical over 9 bases. The V segment lost 5 bases and the J segment 6 bases; nucleotides outside the gene matches: 7. Germline V gene lookup returns CDR1 SGHTA and CDR2 FQGNSA. This CDR3 spans 14 amino acids. The CDR3 nucleotides read TGTGCCAGCAGCCGGGACAGGGTATTGGCTGAAGCTTTCTTT. Its protein is CASSRDRVLAEAFF.

This chain uses TRBV12-5 with TRBJ2-5; 13 nucleotides agree with TRBD2. Germline lookup yields CDR1 LGHNT and CDR2 FRNRAP. The CDR3 sequence is 16 residues long. With V trimmed by 6 bases and J by 5 bases, 9 bases remained unmatched. The CDR3 DNA follows: TGTGCTAGTGGCAACCCCGGGACTAGCGGGATTGAGACCCAGTACTTC. Translated: CASGNPGTSGIETQYF. Full variable domain (rest looked up from reference TRBV12-5 and TRBJ2-5): DARVTQTPRHKVTEMGQEVTMRCQPILGHNTVFWYRQTMMQGLELLAYFRNRAPLDDSGMPKDRFSAEMPDATLATLKIQPSEPRDSAVYFCASGNPGTSGIETQYFGPGTRLLVL.

V gene TRBV30 combines with J gene TRBJ1-2; D is possibly TRBD1 (5 bases). Trimming took 4 bases from V and 5 from J, leaving 14 bases between them. Germline V gene sequence: CDR1 GTSNPN, CDR2 SVGIG (reference sequence). This CDR3 contains 13 residues. The CDR3 bases are TGTGCCTGGACGGGGAGGGGCGCTTATGGCTACACCTTC. This codes for CAWTGRGAYGYTF. Combining the CDR3 with reference TRBV30 and TRBJ1-2 gives the whole variable domain SQTIHQWPATLVQPVGSPLSLECTVEGTSNPNLYWYRQAAGRGLQLLFYSVGIGQISSEVPQNLSASRPQDRQFILSSKKLLLSDSGFYLCAWTGRGAYGYTFGSGTRLTVV.

This clone was seen once. The chain links TRBV12-2 to TRBJ1-5; the listed D gene, TRBD1, was not tested against the DNA. TRBV12-2 is described as a pseudogene. The CDR3 consists of 18 residues. CDR3 bases: TGTGCAAGTCGCTTATTAAGAGTGGAGCTAAAGGGGAATCAGCCCCAGCATTTT. Its translation: CASRLLRVELKGNQPQHF.

V and J are TRBV11-2 and TRBJ2-7; the D gene is possibly TRBD2 (5 bases). The germline V gene has CDR1 SGHAT and CDR2 FQNNGV. The CDR3 length is 14 residues. V was cut by 1 base and J by 2 bases, with 9 bases left in between. The CDR3 is CASSLGTGTYEQYF. The CDR3 DNA reads TGTGCCAGCAGCTTAGGGACTGGGACCTACGAGCAGTACTTC.